These T cell receptor beta chains were read from a single sample in a study of blood T cell repertoires in COVID-19. Some clones are missing from TCRdb's copy, which holds only in-frame ones; the method was immunoSEQ multiplex PCR. The sample holds nearly 200,000 clones, 84% seen once. Sample: peripheral blood. The receptors stem from a human donor in a cohort sampled during active COVID-19. CDR3s include the opening cysteine and the closing phenylalanine or tryptophan. A D gene is named only where the DNA matches it firmly. The listing skips clone size in some rows; elsewhere it reads once, few, many or a size class.

j_call clone_size v_call d_call cdr3_aa cdr3_nt
TRBJ2-7 NA TRBV5-4 TRBD1 CASSSLNRGNGYEQYF TGTGCCAGCAGCTCGTTGAACAGGGGAAACGGCTACGAGCAGTACTTC
TRBJ2-3 few TRBV19 NA CASSITIAIGSDTQYF TGTGCCAGTAGTATTACTATAGCGATCGGCTCAGATACGCAGTATTTT
TRBJ1-6 NA TRBV7-9 TRBD1 CASSQQPGQGYSPLHF TGTGCCAGCAGTCAACAACCGGGACAGGGGTATTCACCCCTCCACTTT
TRBJ1-4 NA TRBV14 TRBD1 CASSQVQGVYEKLFF TGTGCCAGCAGCCAAGTACAGGGGGTTTACGAAAAACTGTTTTTT
TRBJ1-2 NA TRBV30 TRBD1 CAWSAKTPGTGYGYTF TGTGCCTGGAGCGCGAAAACCCCCGGGACAGGCTATGGCTACACCTTC
TRBJ2-1 NA TRBV6-4 TRBD2 CASSPLAGSSYNEQFF TGTGCCAGCAGCCCCCTAGCGGGGAGCTCCTACAATGAGCAGTTCTTC
TRBJ2-1 few TRBV19 NA CASSIIGESYNEQFF TGTGCCAGTAGTATTATCGGGGAGAGCTACAATGAGCAGTTCTTC
TRBJ2-1 NA TRBV28 NA CASRGPGDGGSYNEQFF TGTGCCAGCAGGGGTCCAGGGGATGGGGGCTCCTACAATGAGCAGTTCTTC
TRBJ2-3 NA TRBV15 NA CATNRRVGTDTQYF TGTGCCACCAATCGGCGGGTAGGAACAGATACGCAGTATTTT
TRBJ2-5 NA TRBV5-1 NA CASKNVGTLDGQYF TGCGCCAGCAAAAACGTGGGCACGCTTGACGGCCAGTACTTC
TRBJ2-7 NA TRBV6-5 NA CASSTEGVETYEQYF TGTGCCAGCAGTACCGAGGGAGTTGAGACCTACGAGCAGTACTTC
TRBJ2-7 NA TRBV7-2 NA CASSLVPEAYEQYF TGTGCCAGCAGCTTAGTTCCCGAGGCCTACGAGCAGTACTTC
TRBJ1-1 NA TRBV18 NA CASSPGGSEAFF TGTGCCAGCTCACCCGGGGGTTCTGAAGCTTTCTTT
TRBJ1-1 NA TRBV28 NA CASSLYGGGTEAFF TGTGCCAGCAGTTTATATGGGGGAGGGACTGAAGCTTTCTTT
TRBJ1-5 NA TRBV10-1 NA CASTPGGNQPQHF TGCGCCAGCACCCCCGGGGGGAATCAGCCCCAGCATTTT
TRBJ2-1 NA TRBV7-8 NA CASSSSVVSYNEQFF TGTGCCAGCAGCTCCAGCGTCGTCTCCTACAATGAGCAGTTCTTC
TRBJ2-7 NA TRBV4-2 TRBD2 CASSQDTSDGEQYF TGTGCCAGCAGCCAAGATACTAGCGATGGAGAGCAGTACTTC
TRBJ2-2 few TRBV5-1 TRBD1 CASSNIVQGAGELFF TGCGCCAGCAGCAATATAGTACAGGGGGCCGGGGAGCTGTTTTTT
TRBJ1-4 few TRBV2 NA CASRVNMANEKLFF TGTGCCAGCAGGGTTAACATGGCTAATGAAAAACTGTTTTTT
TRBJ1-2 few TRBV7-8 TRBD1 CASSSSGTGLRGYTF TGTGCCAGCAGCTCCTCCGGGACAGGGCTCCGTGGCTACACCTTC